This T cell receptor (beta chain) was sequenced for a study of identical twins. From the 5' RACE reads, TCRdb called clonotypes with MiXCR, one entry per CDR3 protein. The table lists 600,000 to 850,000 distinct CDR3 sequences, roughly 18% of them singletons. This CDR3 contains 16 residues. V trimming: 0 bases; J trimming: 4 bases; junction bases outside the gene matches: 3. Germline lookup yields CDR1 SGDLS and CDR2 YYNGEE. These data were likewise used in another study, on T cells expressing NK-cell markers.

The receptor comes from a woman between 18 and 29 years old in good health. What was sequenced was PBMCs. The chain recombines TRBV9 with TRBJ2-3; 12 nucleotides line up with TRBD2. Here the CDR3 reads CASSVEGLAGPDTQYF. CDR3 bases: TGTGCCAGCAGCGTAGAGGGACTAGCGGGCCCAGATACGCAGTATTTT.